The 10 T cell receptor beta chains below all came from one sample that was sequenced in a study of CD8 T cells in ankylosing spondylitis. TCRdb re-analysed the 5' RACE reads in MiXCR, keeping a single row per CDR3 protein. The sample lists about 130,000 distinct CDR3 sequences, around 7% occurring once. Source material: blood, either unsorted or a sorted T cell fraction (not recorded which). Receptors were obtained from a male donor with ankylosing spondylitis or in good health (not recorded which).

Comment on this clonotype: An end of the junction does not agree with germline; a read error may underlie this. V gene TRBV5-5 combines with J gene TRBJ2-7, with no clear D. CDR1 and CDR2 from the germline V gene are SGHKS and YYEKEE (reference sequence). The CDR3 spans 10 residues. For the CDR3, the DNA is TGTGCCAGCAGCTTATACGTGCAGTACTTC. It translates to CASSLYVQYF.

This clonotype was found many times. The rearrangement joins TRBV5-1 to TRBJ2-6; no firm D call. The CDR3 is made up of 15 amino acids. CDR1 is SGHRS and CDR2 is YFSETQ in the germline V gene. V lost 3 bases and J lost 2, with 9 bases in between. Written as DNA, the CDR3 is TGCGCCAGCAGCTCGGATCTGACTGGGGCCAACGTCCTGACTTTC. This gives the protein CASSSDLTGANVLTF.

In this sample, this clonotype turned up many times. This chain connects TRBV5-1 to TRBJ2-7, with TRBD2 matching 11 bases. The CDR3 runs to 15 residues. Trimming removed 4 bases from V and 0 bases from J; junction bases left unmatched: 3. Germline CDR1 SGHRS, CDR2 YFSETQ. The CDR3 sequence is CASSLGTSGSYEQYF. The CDR3 DNA reads TGCGCCAGCAGCCTGGGGACTAGCGGCTCCTACGAGCAGTACTTC.

This clonotype was found many times. The chain has TRBV27 and TRBJ1-1; D is ambiguous. Germline CDR1 and CDR2: MNHEY and SMNVEV (reference sequence). The CDR3 has 13 amino acids. With 5 bases removed from V and 2 bases from J, the gap between germline ends came to 9 bases. CDR3 nucleotide sequence: TGTGCCAGCAGTGACCGACATAACACTGAAGCTTTCTTT. It encodes CASSDRHNTEAFF.

In its sample, this clonotype was seen many times. The chain joins TRBV14 to TRBJ2-1; 9 bases are a match to TRBD2. Germline values: CDR1 SGHDN, CDR2 FVKESK. Losses at the gene ends were 1 base for V and 9 bases for J; bases not matched to a gene: 7. The CDR3 covers 15 residues. CDR3 amino acids: CASSQVAGGHGEQFF. CDR3 bases: TGTGCCAGCAGCCAAGTTGCGGGAGGGCATGGTGAGCAGTTCTTC.

This clonotype has at least ten counts. The rearrangement links TRBV9 to TRBJ2-7; D is possibly TRBD1 (6 bases). The germline V gene encodes CDR1 SGDLS and CDR2 YYNGEE. This CDR3 comprises 16 residues. V lost 3 bases and J 3 bases, leaving 19 bases between the germline ends. The CDR3 sequence is CASSGVQGNSLYEQYF. CDR3 sequence (DNA): TGTGCCAGCAGCGGAGTACAGGGAAATAGCCTCTACGAGCAGTACTTC.

This clonotype was detected many times. This chain joins TRBV12-3 or TRBV12-4 and TRBJ1-3, with D possibly being TRBD1 (5 bases). CDR3 size: 16 residues. Trimming left V 5 bases short and J 0 bases short, with 14 bases between. The CDR3 loop reads CASSEQETSSGNTIYF. For the CDR3, the DNA is TGTGCCAGCAGTGAACAGGAGACGAGCTCTGGAAACACCATATATTTT.

On this clonotype: A junction end diverges from the germline sequence, so it may reflect a read error. The gene calls are TRBV5-1 and TRBJ1-6; perhaps TRBD1 as D (6 bases). Germline lookup yields CDR1 SGHRS and CDR2 YFSETQ. The CDR3 contains 14 residues. The CDR3 sequence: CASSSGDYSSPLHF. CDR3 nucleotide sequence: TGCGCCAGCAGCTCAGGGGATTATAGTTCACCCCTCCACTTT.

This clonotype was picked up many times. The chain uses TRBV19 and TRBJ2-7, with D possibly being TRBD1 (6 bases). Germline CDR1 and CDR2: LNHDA and SQIVND (reference sequence). V dropped 3 bases and J dropped 6 bases, with 15 bases sitting between them. This CDR3 comprises 14 residues. CDR3 protein: CASSIQTGSSEQYF. Written as DNA, the CDR3 is TGTGCCAGTAGTATCCAGACAGGTTCGAGCGAGCAGTACTTC.

This clonotype has ten or more counts. The chain couples TRBV20-1 to TRBJ2-3, with TRBD2 as a possible D gene (6 bases). Germline V CDR1 and CDR2: DFQATT, SNEGSKA (reference sequence). CDR3 length equals 14 residues. Between the trimmed V and J ends, which lost 0 bases and 9 bases, there was a span of 16 bases. This CDR3 reads CSARDPGGSGTQYF. The DNA of the CDR3 is TGCAGTGCTAGAGATCCCGGGGGATCCGGAACGCAGTATTTT.